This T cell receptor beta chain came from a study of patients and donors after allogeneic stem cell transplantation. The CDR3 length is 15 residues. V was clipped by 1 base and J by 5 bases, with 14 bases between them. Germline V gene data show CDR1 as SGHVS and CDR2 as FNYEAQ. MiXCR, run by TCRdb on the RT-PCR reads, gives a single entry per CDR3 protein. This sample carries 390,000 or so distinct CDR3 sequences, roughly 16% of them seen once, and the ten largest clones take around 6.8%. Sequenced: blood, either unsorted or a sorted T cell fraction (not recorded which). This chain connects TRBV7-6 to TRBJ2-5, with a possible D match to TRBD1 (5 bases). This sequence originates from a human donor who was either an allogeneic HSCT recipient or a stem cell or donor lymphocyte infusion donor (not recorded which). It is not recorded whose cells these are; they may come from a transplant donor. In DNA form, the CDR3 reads TGTGCCAGCAGCTTAGACGCAGGGTGGTTGGAGACCCAGTACTTC. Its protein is CASSLDAGWLETQYF.